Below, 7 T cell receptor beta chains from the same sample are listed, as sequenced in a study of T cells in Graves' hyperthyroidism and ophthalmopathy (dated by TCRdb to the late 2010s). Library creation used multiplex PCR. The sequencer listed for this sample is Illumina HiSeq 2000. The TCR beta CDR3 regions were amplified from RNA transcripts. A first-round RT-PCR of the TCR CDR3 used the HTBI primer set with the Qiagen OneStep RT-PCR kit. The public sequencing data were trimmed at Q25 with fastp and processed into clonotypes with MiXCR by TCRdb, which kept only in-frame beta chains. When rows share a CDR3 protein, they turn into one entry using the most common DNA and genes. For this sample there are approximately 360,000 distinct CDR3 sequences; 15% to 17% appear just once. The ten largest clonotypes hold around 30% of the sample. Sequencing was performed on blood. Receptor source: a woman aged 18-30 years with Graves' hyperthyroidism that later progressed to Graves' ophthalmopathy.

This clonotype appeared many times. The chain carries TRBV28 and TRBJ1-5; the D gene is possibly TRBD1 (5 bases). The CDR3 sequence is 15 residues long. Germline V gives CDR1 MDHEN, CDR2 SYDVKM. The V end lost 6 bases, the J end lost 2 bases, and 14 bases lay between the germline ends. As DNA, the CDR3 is TGTGCCAGCAGGCTAAGAGGGGACCGCAATCAGCCCCAGCATTTT. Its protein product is CASRLRGDRNQPQHF.

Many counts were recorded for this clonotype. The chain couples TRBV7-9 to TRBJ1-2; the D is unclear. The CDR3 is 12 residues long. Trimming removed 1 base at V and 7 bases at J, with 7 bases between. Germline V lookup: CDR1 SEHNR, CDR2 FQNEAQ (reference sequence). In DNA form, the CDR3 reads TGTGCCAGCAGCTTAGGGGAAAGTGGCTACACCTTC. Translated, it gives CASSLGESGYTF.

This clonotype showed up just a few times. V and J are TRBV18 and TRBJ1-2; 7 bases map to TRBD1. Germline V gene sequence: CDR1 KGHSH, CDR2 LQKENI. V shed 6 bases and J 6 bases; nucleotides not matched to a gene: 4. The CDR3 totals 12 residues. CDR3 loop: CASSDRLDGYTF. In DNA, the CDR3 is TGTGCCAGCTCGGACAGGCTGGATGGCTACACCTTC.

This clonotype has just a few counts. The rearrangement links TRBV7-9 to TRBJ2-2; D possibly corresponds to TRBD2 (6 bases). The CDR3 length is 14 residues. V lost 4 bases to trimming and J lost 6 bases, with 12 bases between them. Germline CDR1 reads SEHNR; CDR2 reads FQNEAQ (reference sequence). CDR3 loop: CASSYQGGAGELFF. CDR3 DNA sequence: TGTGCCAGCAGCTACCAAGGAGGGGCCGGGGAGCTGTTTTTT.

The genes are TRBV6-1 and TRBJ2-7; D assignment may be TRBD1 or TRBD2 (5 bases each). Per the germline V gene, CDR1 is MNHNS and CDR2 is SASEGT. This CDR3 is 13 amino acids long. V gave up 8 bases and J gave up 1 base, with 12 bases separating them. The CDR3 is CASGRGASYEQYF. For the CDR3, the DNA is TGTGCCAGCGGTAGAGGGGCGTCCTACGAGCAGTACTTC.

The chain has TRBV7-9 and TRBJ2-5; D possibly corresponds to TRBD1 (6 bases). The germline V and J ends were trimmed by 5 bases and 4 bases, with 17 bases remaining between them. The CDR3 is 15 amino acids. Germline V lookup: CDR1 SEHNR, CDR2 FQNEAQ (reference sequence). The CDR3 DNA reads TGTGCCAGCAGCCCCAACAGGGTGTACGGAGAGACCCAGTACTTC. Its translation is CASSPNRVYGETQYF.

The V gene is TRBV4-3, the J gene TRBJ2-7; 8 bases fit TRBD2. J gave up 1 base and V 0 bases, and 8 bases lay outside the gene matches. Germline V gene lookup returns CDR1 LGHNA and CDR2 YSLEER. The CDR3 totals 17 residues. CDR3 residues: CASSQESWAGGSYEQYF. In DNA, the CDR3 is TGCGCCAGCAGCCAAGAGTCATGGGCGGGAGGTTCCTACGAGCAGTACTTC.